The 29 T cell receptor beta chains listed next were all sequenced from one sample in a study of cytomegalovirus exposure and HLA in healthy donors. Use of 60 Vbeta and 13 Jbeta primers characterized the PCR. Method: immunoSEQ multiplex PCR; TCRdb's copy keeps in-frame clones and lacks some. The sample carries about 160,000 clones, roughly 80% recorded once. Sequenced: PBMCs. All receptors come from a woman in her 30s in good health and CMV-seropositive.

The V call is TRBV18, the J call TRBJ2-5; a possible D gene is TRBD1 (6 bases). Trimming took 4 bases from V and 5 from J, leaving 14 bases between them. The CDR3 contains 14 residues. CDR1 KGHSH and CDR2 LQKENI come from the germline V gene. CDR3: CASSLSRDIETQYF. The CDR3 DNA sequence: TGTGCCAGCTCACTGTCACGGGACATCGAGACCCAGTACTTC.

The chain uses TRBV28 and TRBJ1-5; 7 positions agree with TRBD1. From germline, CDR1 is MDHEN and CDR2 SYDVKM. The CDR3 runs to 18 residues. V lost 3 bases, J lost 1 base, and 12 bases stayed unmatched. In DNA form, the CDR3 reads TGTGCCAGCAGTTTGTGGCAGGGGGAGGTTTACAGCAATCAGCCCCAGCATTTT. It yields the protein CASSLWQGEVYSNQPQHF.

V is TRBV6-5 and J is TRBJ1-1; TRBD1 matches 9 bases. The CDR3 has 12 residues. Germline loops: CDR1 MNHEY, CDR2 SVGAGI. Trimming at V came to 9 bases and at J to 6 bases, leaving 5 bases not matched to a gene. CDR3 coding DNA: TGTGCCAGTACAGGGGGCACGGCTGAAGCTTTCTTT. It yields the protein CASTGGTAEAFF.

The chain recombines TRBV19 with TRBJ1-2, with D uncertain. The CDR3 length is 13 residues. V was clipped by 0 bases and J by 5 bases, with 7 bases between them. Per germline, CDR1 LNHDA and CDR2 SQIVND (reference sequence). The CDR3 sequence is CASSIEARYGYTF. CDR3 nucleotide sequence: TGTGCCAGTAGTATAGAGGCACGATATGGCTACACCTTC.

V and J are TRBV18 and TRBJ1-1, with TRBD1 as a possible D gene (5 bases). The germline CDR1 and CDR2 sequences are KGHSH and LQKENI. This CDR3 is 13 amino acids long. Trimming shortened V by 6 bases and J by 2 bases, and 10 bases separated the two germline ends. CDR3 DNA: TGTGCCAGCTCGCTGGACACCAACACTGAAGCTTTCTTT. It specifies CASSLDTNTEAFF.

The gene calls are TRBV18 and TRBJ1-1; TRBD1 agrees at 10 bases. V dropped 1 base and J dropped 7; count of bases not matched to a gene: 0. Germline V gene sequence: CDR1 KGHSH, CDR2 LQKENI. This CDR3 has 13 amino acids. The CDR3 sequence is CASSPRDRGEAFF. CDR3 bases: TGTGCCAGCTCACCACGGGACAGGGGTGAAGCTTTCTTT.

The CDR3 here is CASSQDPTGEKLFF. CDR3 sequence (DNA): TGCGCCAGCAGCCAAGATCCCACAGGCGAAAAACTGTTTTTT. This chain connects TRBV4-1 to TRBJ1-4; weak D call: TRBD1 (5 bases). The CDR3 loop spans 14 amino acids. The V and J ends lost 0 bases and 8 bases respectively, with 10 bases between them. Germline V gene data show CDR1 as MGHRA and CDR2 as YSYEKL.

The genes are TRBV7-9 and TRBJ2-3; 7 bases are a match to TRBD1. This CDR3 comprises 14 residues. J lost 0 bases, V lost 5 bases, and 2 bases had no gene match. CDR1 and CDR2 (germline): SEHNR, FQNEAQ (reference sequence). The CDR3 DNA sequence: TGTGCCAGCAGCCTGGGACAGAGCACAGATACGCAGTATTTT. It specifies CASSLGQSTDTQYF. Based on the CDR3 plus reference TRBV7-9 and TRBJ2-3, the full variable domain is DTGVSQNPRHKITKRGQNVTFRCDPISEHNRLYWYRQTLGQGPEFLTYFQNEAQLEKSRLLSDRFSAERPKGSFSTLEIQRTEQGDSAMYLCASSLGQSTDTQYFGPGTRLTVL.

The chain joins TRBV5-1 to TRBJ1-6; possibly TRBD1 for D (5 bases). Per germline, CDR1 SGHRS and CDR2 YFSETQ. V was shortened by 4 bases and J by 9 bases, with 20 bases between the two germline ends. There are 16 residues in the CDR3. CDR3 in DNA: TGCGCCAGCAGCCCGTCCCGCCCGGACATTGGTTCACCCCTCCACTTT. It yields the protein CASSPSRPDIGSPLHF.

This clone was detected only once. This rearrangement joins TRBV4-2 to TRBJ2-5; 8 positions match TRBD2. CDR1 and CDR2 from the germline V gene are LGHNA and YNFKEQ. This CDR3 has 17 residues. With V trimmed by 1 base and J by 1 base, 8 bases remained unmatched. This CDR3 is CASSQGTGGGPQETQYF. CDR3 bases: TGTGCCAGCAGCCAAGGGACCGGCGGGGGGCCCCAAGAGACCCAGTACTTC.

The V and J genes are TRBV5-1 and TRBJ1-4; 8 positions agree with TRBD1. Germline CDR1 is SGHRS and CDR2 is YFSETQ. The CDR3 has 16 amino acids. J was trimmed by 0 bases and V by 2 bases; bases with no gene match: 3. CDR3 residues: CASSFKQGATNEKLFF. The CDR3 bases are TGCGCCAGCAGCTTCAAACAGGGGGCAACTAATGAAAAACTGTTTTTT.

V usage is TRBV5-4 and J usage is TRBJ2-3; D is possibly TRBD2 (6 bases). Between the trimmed V and J ends, which lost 6 bases and 0 bases, there was a span of 20 bases. Germline CDR1 reads SGHNT; CDR2 reads YYREEE (reference sequence). The CDR3 is made up of 17 amino acids. This CDR3 is CASTRRGNAKSTDTQYF. CDR3 nucleotides: TGTGCCAGCACCAGACGGGGGAACGCAAAGAGCACAGATACGCAGTATTTT.

This sequence joins TRBV11-1 and TRBJ2-7; 11 bases align to TRBD2. Germline CDR1 SGHAT, CDR2 FQDESV (reference sequence). J lost 1 base, V lost 1 base, and 6 bases had no gene match. The CDR3 extends over 17 amino acids. The CDR3 loop is CASSLDPLAGGSYEQYF. The CDR3 region has the DNA TGTGCCAGCAGCTTAGACCCTCTAGCGGGGGGATCCTACGAGCAGTACTTC.

This clone was observed a single time. This chain joins TRBV19 and TRBJ2-1; 13 nucleotides line up with TRBD2. From germline, CDR1 is LNHDA and CDR2 SQIVND (reference sequence). The CDR3 length is 15 residues. The trim removed 7 bases at V and 7 bases at J, leaving 7 bases unmatched. CDR3: CASIQLAGGPNEQFF. The CDR3 DNA reads TGTGCCAGTATCCAACTAGCGGGGGGGCCGAATGAGCAGTTCTTC.

The chain uses TRBV2 and TRBJ2-5; 8 bases are shared with TRBD1. Germline V CDR1 and CDR2: SNHLY, FYNNEI. V shed 3 bases, J shed 2 bases, and the junction held 2 bases outside the gene matches. This CDR3 has 14 amino acids. For the CDR3, the DNA is TGTGCCAGCAGTGAGGGGACAGGACAAGAGACCCAGTACTTC. It translates to CASSEGTGQETQYF.

This clone has more than one count but fewer than ten. V usage is TRBV5-1 and J usage is TRBJ1-6; no firm D call. The CDR3 extends over 15 amino acids. The ends were cut back, 0 bases at V and 7 bases at J, with 11 bases in the middle. Germline-derived CDR1 and CDR2 are SGHRS and YFSETQ. CDR3 residues: CASSLAGVGNSPLHF. The DNA for the CDR3 is TGCGCCAGCAGCTTGGCCGGGGTAGGCAATTCACCCCTCCACTTT.

This chain connects TRBV10-3 to TRBJ1-2; a possible D gene is TRBD1 (6 bases). CDR3 length equals 15 residues. Trimming pared 3 bases from V and 3 bases from J, leaving 14 bases between. From germline, CDR1 is ENHRY and CDR2 SYGVKD. The CDR3 DNA reads as TGTGCCATCAGTGAATATGCGGACAGCTACTATGGCTACACCTTC. This sequence encodes CAISEYADSYYGYTF.

The J gene is TRBJ1-2, the V gene TRBV7-2; TRBD1 agrees at 8 bases. The CDR3 is 14 residues long. Trimming at V came to 2 bases and at J to 4 bases, leaving 3 bases not matched to a gene. CDR1 SGHTA and CDR2 FQGNSA come from the germline V gene. The chain's CDR3 is CASSLRTGSYGYTF. CDR3 in DNA: TGTGCCAGCAGCTTAAGGACAGGGAGCTATGGCTACACCTTC.

The chain joins TRBV5-1 to TRBJ1-2; D not certain. CDR1 is SGHRS, CDR2 YFSETQ, per germline. The CDR3 is 14 residues long. Trimming shortened V by 0 bases and J by 0 bases, and 6 bases separated the two germline ends. The CDR3, as DNA: TGCGCCAGCAGCTTGGGACATTCTAACTATGGCTACACCTTC. It codes for CASSLGHSNYGYTF.

The chain joins TRBV2 to TRBJ1-2; 7 bases agree with TRBD1. After removal of 7 bases from V and 5 bases from J, the junction contained 7 bases not matched to a gene. The germline CDR1 and CDR2 sequences are SNHLY and FYNNEI. The CDR3 loop spans 13 amino acids. CDR3 sequence reads: CASNRGQAYGYTF. The CDR3 region has the DNA TGTGCCAGCAACCGAGGACAGGCGTATGGCTACACCTTC. The variable domain in full, with the rest retrieved from reference TRBV2 and TRBJ1-2, is EPEVTQTPSHQVTQMGQEVILRCVPISNHLYFYWYRQILGQKVEFLVSFYNNEISEKSEIFDDQFSVERPDGSNFTLKIRSTKLEDSAMYFCASNRGQAYGYTFGSGTRLTVV.

There are a few counts of this clone. V gene TRBV11-2 combines with J gene TRBJ1-2; D remains unclear. This CDR3 spans 13 amino acids. Deletions cut 1 base from V and 6 bases from J, with 9 bases between. Germline CDR1 is SGHAT and CDR2 is FQNNGV. The CDR3 spells CASSLVGVNGYTF. The CDR3 region has the DNA TGTGCCAGCAGCTTAGTGGGAGTCAATGGCTACACCTTC.

The chain combines TRBV29-1 with TRBJ1-1, with D perhaps matching TRBD1 (5 bases). Germline values: CDR1 SQVTM, CDR2 ANQGSEA. CDR3 size: 13 residues. V was pared by 7 bases and J by 1 base, with 13 bases between. CDR3 in amino acids: CSAPRGGNTEAFF. In nucleotides, the CDR3 is TGCAGCGCCCCTCGGGGGGGGAACACTGAAGCTTTCTTT.

The V gene is TRBV7-9, the J gene TRBJ1-4, with unresolved D. Trimming took off 1 base at V and 7 bases at J, with 13 bases between the two ends. The CDR3 length is 15 residues. Germline V gene lookup returns CDR1 SEHNR and CDR2 FQNEAQ (reference sequence). Here the CDR3 reads CASSLGRVVLEKLFF. For the CDR3, the DNA is TGTGCCAGCAGCTTAGGGAGGGTCGTGCTTGAAAAACTGTTTTTT.

This clone appeared a single time. The J gene is TRBJ1-2, the V gene TRBV5-1, with 7 bases that match TRBD1. V lost 3 bases to trimming and J lost 7 bases; unmatched junction nucleotides: 21. Germline CDR1 reads SGHRS; CDR2 reads YFSETQ. This CDR3 contains 18 residues. The CDR3 region has the DNA TGCGCCAGCAGCTCTCTTGGTGGGGTCAGACAGGGAGATACTGGCTACACCTTC. This sequence encodes CASSSLGGVRQGDTGYTF.

The chain couples TRBV7-2 to TRBJ2-2; maybe TRBD2 (6 bases). The CDR3 totals 17 residues. Per germline, CDR1 SGHTA and CDR2 FQGNSA. Between the trimmed V and J ends, which lost 7 bases and 8 bases, there was a span of 26 bases. In DNA form, the CDR3 reads TGTGCCAGCACCGAAGTGGCGGGGCCCCTATCTTTTGGGGAGCTGTTTTTT. Encoded protein: CASTEVAGPLSFGELFF.

This chain joins TRBV2 and TRBJ1-5, with TRBD1 as a possible D gene (6 bases). V was pared by 8 bases and J by 4 bases, with 15 bases between. The CDR3 length is 14 residues. Germline-derived CDR1 and CDR2 are SNHLY and FYNNEI. The CDR3 here is CASSIQGGNQPQHF. The CDR3 DNA sequence: TGTGCCAGCTCAATACAGGGTGGAAATCAGCCCCAGCATTTT.

This chain joins TRBV6-5 and TRBJ1-1, with D unclear. CDR1 MNHEY and CDR2 SVGAGI come from the germline V gene. This CDR3 is built from 12 residues. V was clipped by 2 bases and J by 5 bases, with 6 bases between them. The CDR3 loop reads CASSYDGTEAFF. The CDR3 region has the DNA TGTGCCAGCAGTTACGACGGGACTGAAGCTTTCTTT.

The genes are TRBV6-1 and TRBJ2-7; D is unresolved. The germline V and J ends were trimmed by 1 base and 4 bases, with 11 bases remaining between them. The CDR3 covers 14 residues. Per the germline V gene, CDR1 is MNHNS and CDR2 is SASEGT. Written as DNA, the CDR3 is TGTGCCAGCAGTGAAGTCCTAGACGGGTACGAGCAGTACTTC. Translating it yields CASSEVLDGYEQYF.

J is TRBJ1-4 and V is TRBV7-6, with D perhaps matching TRBD1 (6 bases). Trimming left V 0 bases short and J 2 bases short, with 19 bases between. Per the germline V gene, CDR1 is SGHVS and CDR2 is FNYEAQ. The CDR3 covers 19 residues. The CDR3 region has the DNA TGTGCCAGCAGCTTAGCCTTAAACTCCGGGGGGCGGACTAATGAAAAACTGTTTTTT. It encodes CASSLALNSGGRTNEKLFF. The entire variable domain, with the rest obtained from reference TRBV7-6 and TRBJ1-4, is as follows: GAGVSQSPRYKVTKRGQDVALRCDPISGHVSLYWYRQALGQGPEFLTYFNYEAQQDKSGLPNDRFSAERPEGSISTLTIQRTEQRDSAMYRCASSLALNSGGRTNEKLFFGSGTQLSVL.